The 26 T cell receptor beta chains below were found in one sample sequenced in a study of cytomegalovirus exposure and HLA in healthy donors. The PCR ran on 60 Vbeta and 13 Jbeta primers. Generated by immunoSEQ multiplex PCR, the TCRdb table keeps only in-frame clones and is missing some. Among 140,000 to 150,000 clones listed, roughly 80% were seen once. Sequenced input: PBMCs. The receptor set was obtained from a woman aged 25-40 years in good health and CMV-seronegative.

The chain joins TRBV28 to TRBJ1-5; D call uncertain. This CDR3 comprises 13 residues. V was pared by 0 bases and J by 5 bases, with 5 bases between. Germline CDR1 and CDR2: MDHEN and SYDVKM. The CDR3 here is CASSLWPDQPQHF. CDR3 nucleotide sequence: TGTGCCAGCAGTTTATGGCCAGATCAGCCCCAGCATTTT.

This clone has only one observation. Written as DNA, the CDR3 is TGTGCCAGCAGCTTAGAGGGGGGGGCTTCATACGAGCAGTACTTC. Translation gives CASSLEGGASYEQYF. The rearrangement uses TRBV11-2 and TRBJ2-7; TRBD2 might be the D (7 bases). The CDR3 extends over 15 amino acids. Germline V gene lookup returns CDR1 SGHAT and CDR2 FQNNGV. V lost 0 bases to trimming and J lost 4 bases, with 13 bases between them. The whole variable domain, filled in from reference TRBV11-2 and TRBJ2-7, reads EAGVAQSPRYKIIEKRQSVAFWCNPISGHATLYWYQQILGQGPKLLIQFQNNGVVDDSQLPKDRFSAERLKGVDSTLKIQPAKLEDSAVYLCASSLEGGASYEQYFGPGTRLTVT.

Regarding this clone: One end of the junction is discordant with germline, which a read error may explain. This chain joins TRBV7-9 and TRBJ2-7; 10 nucleotides agree with TRBD1. Germline values: CDR1 SEHNR, CDR2 FQNEAQ (reference sequence). This CDR3 region has 14 residues. The CDR3 coding sequence is TGTTCCAGCAGCTTGACAGGGGGCCTCCACGAGCAGTACTTC. Its protein product is CSSSLTGGLHEQYF.

The chain couples TRBV6-6 to TRBJ2-7; TRBD2 agrees at 9 bases. J was trimmed by 4 bases and V by 9 bases; bases with no gene match: 7. There are 13 residues in the CDR3. The germline CDR1 and CDR2 sequences are MNHNY and SVGAGI (reference sequence). For the CDR3, the DNA is TGTGCCAGTGGAGCGGGGGGCGGGTACGAGCAGTACTTC. Its protein product is CASGAGGGYEQYF.

The rearrangement links TRBV6-5 to TRBJ2-5; TRBD2 aligns across 11 bases. The junction had 6 bases not matched to a gene; V was cut back by 7 bases and J by 5 bases. CDR3 length equals 14 residues. Germline loops: CDR1 MNHEY, CDR2 SVGAGI. The CDR3 sequence is CASKLAGGPETQYF. CDR3 in DNA: TGTGCCAGCAAATTAGCGGGGGGGCCTGAGACCCAGTACTTC.

The chain couples TRBV4-2 to TRBJ2-3; TRBD2 matches 15 bases. J was trimmed by 0 bases and V by 3 bases; bases with no gene match: 7. The CDR3 loop spans 19 amino acids. Per germline, CDR1 LGHNA and CDR2 YNFKEQ. CDR3: CASSHLRGTSGRSTDTQYF. CDR3 nucleotide sequence: TGTGCCAGCAGCCATCTCCGGGGGACTAGCGGGAGGAGCACAGATACGCAGTATTTT.

The chain joins TRBV5-1 to TRBJ2-1; tentatively, D is TRBD2 (7 bases). Germline CDR1 reads SGHRS; CDR2 reads YFSETQ. Trimming removed 4 bases at V and 8 bases at J, with 16 bases between. This CDR3 region has 14 residues. In nucleotides, the CDR3 is TGCGCCAGCAGCCTGATGGGGGCGGGGGATGAGCAGTTCTTC. Encoded protein: CASSLMGAGDEQFF.

This chain links TRBV7-9 with TRBJ1-1, with a possible D match to TRBD1 (6 bases). The germline gives CDR1 SEHNR, CDR2 FQNEAQ (reference sequence). V lost 7 bases to trimming and J lost 10 bases, with 16 bases between them. This CDR3 has 12 residues. CDR3 residues: CASNSGGGRAFF. The CDR3 DNA follows: TGTGCCAGCAACAGCGGCGGGGGGCGAGCTTTCTTT.

The chain links TRBV30 to TRBJ2-5; D remains unclear. V lost 3 bases and J 2 bases, leaving 7 bases between the germline ends. This CDR3 spans 12 amino acids. Germline CDR1 GTSNPN, CDR2 SVGIG (reference sequence). CDR3 coding DNA: TGTGCCTGGAGACAGACGCAAGAGACCCAGTACTTC. Translation gives CAWRQTQETQYF.

This clone was recorded only once. The V gene is TRBV6-6, the J gene TRBJ2-7, with D possibly matching TRBD1 (6 bases). The V gene lost 7 bases and the J gene lost 2 bases, with 15 bases spanning the gap. Germline CDR1 MNHNY, CDR2 SVGAGI (reference sequence). The CDR3 totals 14 residues. This CDR3 is CASNSEGVAYEQYF. As DNA, the CDR3 is TGTGCCAGCAATTCCGAGGGGGTCGCCTACGAGCAGTACTTC.

This rearrangement joins TRBV2 to TRBJ1-2; 8 bases align to TRBD1. V was clipped by 7 bases and J by 7 bases; unmatched bases: 11. Per germline, CDR1 SNHLY and CDR2 FYNNEI. This CDR3 has 14 amino acids. This CDR3 is CASTADRVIFGYTF. CDR3 coding DNA: TGTGCCAGCACTGCGGACAGGGTGATCTTTGGCTACACCTTC.

Points on this clone: A read error is the likely source, as a far larger clone sits one nucleotide away. In the same sample, other DNA sequences code for this CDR3. This chain links TRBV6-6 with TRBJ2-6, with D perhaps TRBD1 (5 bases). The V end lost 2 bases, the J end lost 2 bases, and 10 bases lay between the germline ends. The CDR3 length is 16 residues. The germline CDR1 and CDR2 sequences are MNHNY and SVGAGI (reference sequence). CDR3 in DNA: TGTGCCAGCAGTTACCGAAGGGGAACTGGGGCCAACGTCCTGACTTTC. Amino acid sequence: CASSYRRGTGANVLTF.

This chain uses TRBV5-1 with TRBJ2-7; maybe TRBD1 (6 bases). Trimming removed 2 bases at V and 2 bases at J, with 11 bases between. Germline V gene sequence: CDR1 SGHRS, CDR2 YFSETQ. This CDR3 spans 14 amino acids. The CDR3 nucleotides read TGCGCCAGCAGCTTCCCTGGGGGCACCTACGAGCAGTACTTC. Protein: CASSFPGGTYEQYF.

The chain couples TRBV11-2 to TRBJ2-3, with 8 bases lining up with TRBD2. Germline lookup yields CDR1 SGHAT and CDR2 FQNNGV. There are 14 residues in the CDR3. J lost 6 bases, V lost 5 bases, and 7 bases had no gene match. CDR3 region: CASSTTGGGDTQYF. The CDR3, as DNA: TGTGCCAGCAGCACCACGGGGGGGGGTGATACGCAGTATTTT.

This clone occurred a few times. The chain uses TRBV7-8 and TRBJ1-4; D is undetermined. CDR1 is SGHVS and CDR2 is FQNEAQ in the germline V gene. This CDR3 has 15 amino acids. The V and J ends lost 1 base and 3 bases respectively, with 9 bases between them. CDR3 DNA sequence: TGTGCCAGCAGCTTAGTCAACATTGCTAATGAAAAACTGTTTTTT. This encodes CASSLVNIANEKLFF.

This clone appeared a few times. This chain joins TRBV25-1 and TRBJ1-1; D remains unclear. CDR3 size: 12 residues. The ends were cut back, 2 bases at V and 5 bases at J, with 6 bases in the middle. CDR1 is MGHDK, CDR2 SYGVNS, per germline. The CDR3 here is CASSEIGTEAFF. The CDR3 DNA reads as TGTGCCAGCAGTGAAATCGGGACTGAAGCTTTCTTT.

This clone showed up just once. The CDR3 protein is CASSSGPGGYEQYF. DNA of the CDR3: TGCGCCAGCAGTTCGGGACCAGGGGGGTACGAGCAGTACTTC. The J gene is TRBJ2-7, the V gene TRBV5-1, with a tentative D call TRBD1 (7 bases). Germline CDR1 SGHRS, CDR2 YFSETQ. Trimming left V 5 bases short and J 4 bases short, with 16 bases between. This CDR3 comprises 14 residues. Based on the CDR3 plus reference TRBV5-1 and TRBJ2-7, the full variable domain is KAGVTQTPRYLIKTRGQQVTLSCSPISGHRSVSWYQQTPGQGLQFLFEYFSETQRNKGNFPGRFSGRQFSNSRSEMNVSTLELGDSALYLCASSSGPGGYEQYFGPGTRLTVT.

V usage is TRBV18 and J usage is TRBJ2-5, with D maybe TRBD2 (6 bases). V lost 3 bases, J lost 4 bases, and 6 bases lay in between. There are 12 residues in the CDR3. Germline CDR1 KGHSH, CDR2 LQKENI. The CDR3 bases are TGTGCCAGCTCACCCGGGGGAGAGACCCAGTACTTC. Its translation: CASSPGGETQYF. The entire variable domain, with the rest obtained from reference TRBV18 and TRBJ2-5, is as follows: NAGVMQNPRHLVRRRGQEARLRCSPMKGHSHVYWYRQLPEEGLKFMVYLQKENIIDESGMPKERFSAEFPKEGPSILRIQQVVRGDSAAYFCASSPGGETQYFGPGTRLLVL.

The V gene is TRBV11-3, the J gene TRBJ2-1; TRBD2 matches 8 bases. The CDR3 length is 16 residues. The germline gives CDR1 SGHNT, CDR2 YENEEA. Unmatched junction bases numbered 8, after V lost 1 base and J lost 6 bases. CDR3 region: CASSLGAGEGLNEQFF. As DNA, the CDR3 is TGTGCCAGCAGCTTAGGAGCGGGAGAAGGTCTCAATGAGCAGTTCTTC.

The V and J genes are TRBV27 and TRBJ2-7, with TRBD2 matching over 10 bases. The CDR3 spans 17 residues. Germline-derived CDR1 and CDR2 are MNHEY and SMNVEV (reference sequence). J lost 3 bases, V lost 2 bases, and 10 bases had no gene match. The CDR3 loop reads CASSLKYAEREGYEQYF. The CDR3 DNA reads as TGTGCCAGCAGTTTAAAGTACGCGGAGCGGGAGGGCTACGAGCAGTACTTC.

In DNA form, the CDR3 reads TGTGCCAGCAGTTACTCTTTTGGGACAGGGGTTTACGAGCAGTACTTC. Translated: CASSYSFGTGVYEQYF. The genes are TRBV6-5 and TRBJ2-7, with 10 nucleotides matching TRBD1. The length of the CDR3 is 16 residues. Germline values: CDR1 MNHEY, CDR2 SVGAGI. V was pared by 0 bases and J by 4 bases, with 6 bases of the junction left unmatched.

This clone has only a few counts. This chain connects TRBV4-2 to TRBJ2-7, with 9 nucleotides matching TRBD1. Unmatched junction bases numbered 4, after V lost 4 bases and J lost 3 bases. CDR1 and CDR2 (germline): LGHNA, YNFKEQ. The CDR3 is 14 residues long. In nucleotides, the CDR3 is TGTGCCAGCAGCCTCGCGACAGGGGGCTACGAGCAGTACTTC. This codes for CASSLATGGYEQYF.

The genes are TRBV19 and TRBJ2-7; the match to TRBD1 covers 8 bases. This CDR3 has 15 residues. The V gene end was trimmed by 4 bases and the J gene end by 5 bases; junction bases not matched to a gene: 10. Germline V lookup: CDR1 LNHDA, CDR2 SQIVND (reference sequence). CDR3 protein: CASSTQDREGHEQYF. The CDR3 bases are TGTGCCAGTAGTACACAGGACAGGGAAGGCCACGAGCAGTACTTC. Variable domain in full (rest from reference TRBV19 and TRBJ2-7): DGGITQSPKYLFRKEGQNVTLSCEQNLNHDAMYWYRQDPGQGLRLIYYSQIVNDFQKGDIAEGYSVSREKKESFPLTVTSAQKNPTAFYLCASSTQDREGHEQYFGPGTRLTVT.

This clone was picked up one time. The rearrangement joins TRBV5-1 to TRBJ2-7; 9 nucleotides line up with TRBD2. This CDR3 is 15 amino acids long. Losses at the gene ends were 5 bases for V and 2 bases for J; bases not matched to a gene: 8. Germline CDR1 and CDR2: SGHRS and YFSETQ. The CDR3 coding sequence is TGCGCCAGCAGTTTAGCGGGAGCGTCTCCCTACGAGCAGTACTTC. Its translation: CASSLAGASPYEQYF.

The rearrangement links TRBV5-1 to TRBJ2-1, with 7 nucleotides matching TRBD1. The CDR3 is made up of 15 amino acids. V trimming: 1 base; J trimming: 3 bases; junction bases outside the gene matches: 4. Per germline, CDR1 SGHRS and CDR2 YFSETQ. The chain's CDR3 is CASSLTGAVYNEQFF. CDR3 DNA: TGCGCCAGCAGCTTGACAGGGGCCGTCTACAATGAGCAGTTCTTC.

This clone was detected ten times or more. The DNA of the CDR3 is TGTGCCAGCAGTTACTCGACAGACTATCAGCCCCAGCATTTT. Translating gives CASSYSTDYQPQHF. The J gene is TRBJ1-5, the V gene TRBV6-6; a possible D gene is TRBD1 (5 bases). This CDR3 comprises 14 residues. In germline, CDR1 is MNHNY, CDR2 SVGAGI (reference sequence). The V and J ends lost 0 bases and 5 bases respectively, with 8 bases between them.